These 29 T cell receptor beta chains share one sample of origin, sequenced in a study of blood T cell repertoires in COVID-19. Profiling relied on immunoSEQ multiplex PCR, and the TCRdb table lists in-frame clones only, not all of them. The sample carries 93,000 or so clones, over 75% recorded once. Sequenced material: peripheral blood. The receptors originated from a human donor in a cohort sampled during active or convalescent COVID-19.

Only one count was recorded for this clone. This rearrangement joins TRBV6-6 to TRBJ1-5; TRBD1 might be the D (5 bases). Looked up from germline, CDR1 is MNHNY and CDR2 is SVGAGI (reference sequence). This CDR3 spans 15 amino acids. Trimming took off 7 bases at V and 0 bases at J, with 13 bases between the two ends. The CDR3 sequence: CASTREGHSNQPQHF. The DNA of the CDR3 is TGTGCCAGCACCAGGGAGGGTCATAGCAATCAGCCCCAGCATTTT.

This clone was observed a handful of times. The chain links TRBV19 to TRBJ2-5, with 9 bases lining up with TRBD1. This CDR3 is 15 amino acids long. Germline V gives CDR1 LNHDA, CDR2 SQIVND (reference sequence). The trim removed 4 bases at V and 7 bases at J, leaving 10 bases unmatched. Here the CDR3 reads CASSTPGQGMGTQYF. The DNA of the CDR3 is TGTGCCAGTAGTACCCCGGGACAGGGAATGGGGACCCAGTACTTC. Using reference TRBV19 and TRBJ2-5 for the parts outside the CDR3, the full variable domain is DGGITQSPKYLFRKEGQNVTLSCEQNLNHDAMYWYRQDPGQGLRLIYYSQIVNDFQKGDIAEGYSVSREKKESFPLTVTSAQKNPTAFYLCASSTPGQGMGTQYFGPGTRLLVL.

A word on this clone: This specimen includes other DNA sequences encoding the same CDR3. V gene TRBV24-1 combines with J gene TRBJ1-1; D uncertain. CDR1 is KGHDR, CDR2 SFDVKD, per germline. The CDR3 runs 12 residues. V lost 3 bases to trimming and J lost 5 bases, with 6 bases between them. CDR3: CATSDPGTEAFF. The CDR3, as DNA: TGTGCCACCAGTGATCCCGGGACTGAAGCTTTCTTT.

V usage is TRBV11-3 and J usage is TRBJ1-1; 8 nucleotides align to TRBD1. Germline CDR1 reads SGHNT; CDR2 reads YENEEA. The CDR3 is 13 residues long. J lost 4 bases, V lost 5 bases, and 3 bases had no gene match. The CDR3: CASSPTGGTEAFF. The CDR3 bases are TGTGCCAGCAGCCCCACAGGGGGCACTGAAGCTTTCTTT.

The CDR3 loop reads CASSQGAGGSYEQYF. CDR3 DNA sequence: TGTGCCAGCAGCCAAGGGGCAGGGGGCTCCTACGAGCAGTACTTC. V usage is TRBV3-1 (or the pseudogene TRBV3-2) and J usage is TRBJ2-7; TRBD1 matches 7 bases. Trimming took 1 base from V and 0 from J; bases not matched to a gene: 3. The CDR3 contains 15 residues. Germline values: CDR1 LGHDT, CDR2 YNNKEL (reference sequence).

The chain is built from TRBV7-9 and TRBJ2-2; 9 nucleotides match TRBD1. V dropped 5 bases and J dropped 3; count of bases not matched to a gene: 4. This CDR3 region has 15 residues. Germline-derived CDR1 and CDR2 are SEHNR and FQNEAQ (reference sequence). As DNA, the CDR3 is TGTGCCAGCAGCCGGGGGGACAGGGACACCGGGGAGCTGTTTTTT. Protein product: CASSRGDRDTGELFF. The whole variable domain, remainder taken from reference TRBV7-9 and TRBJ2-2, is DTGVSQNPRHKITKRGQNVTFRCDPISEHNRLYWYRQTLGQGPEFLTYFQNEAQLEKSRLLSDRFSAERPKGSFSTLEIQRTEQGDSAMYLCASSRGDRDTGELFFGEGSRLTVL.

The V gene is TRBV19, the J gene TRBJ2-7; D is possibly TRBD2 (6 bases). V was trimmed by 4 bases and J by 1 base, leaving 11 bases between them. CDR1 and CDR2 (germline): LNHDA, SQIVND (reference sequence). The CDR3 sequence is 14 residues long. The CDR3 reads CASSNGGVSYEQYF. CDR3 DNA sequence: TGTGCCAGTAGTAACGGCGGGGTGTCCTACGAGCAGTACTTC.

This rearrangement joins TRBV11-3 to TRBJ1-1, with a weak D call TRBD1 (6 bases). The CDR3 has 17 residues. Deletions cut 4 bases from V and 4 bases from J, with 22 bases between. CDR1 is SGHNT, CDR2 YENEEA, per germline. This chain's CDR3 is CASSSHRDKGGSTEAFF. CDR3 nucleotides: TGTGCCAGCAGCTCCCACCGGGACAAAGGGGGTAGCACTGAAGCTTTCTTT.

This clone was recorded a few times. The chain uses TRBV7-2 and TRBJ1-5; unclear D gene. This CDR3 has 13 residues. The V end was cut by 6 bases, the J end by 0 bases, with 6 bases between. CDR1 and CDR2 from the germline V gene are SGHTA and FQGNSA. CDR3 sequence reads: CASSDNSNQPQHF. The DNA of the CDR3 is TGTGCCAGCAGTGACAATAGCAATCAGCCCCAGCATTTT.

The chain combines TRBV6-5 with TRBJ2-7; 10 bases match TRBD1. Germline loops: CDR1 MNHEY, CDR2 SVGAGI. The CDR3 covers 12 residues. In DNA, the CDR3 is TGTGGGTCGGGACAGGGGCACTACGAGCAGTACTTC. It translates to CGSGQGHYEQYF.

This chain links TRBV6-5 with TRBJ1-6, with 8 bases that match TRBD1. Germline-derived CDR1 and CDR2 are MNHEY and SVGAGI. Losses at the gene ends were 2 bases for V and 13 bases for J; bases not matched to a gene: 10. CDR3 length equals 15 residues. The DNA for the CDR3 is TGTGCCAGCAGTTACACCGGACAGGGAGGAGGGCCCCTCCACTTT. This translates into CASSYTGQGGGPLHF.

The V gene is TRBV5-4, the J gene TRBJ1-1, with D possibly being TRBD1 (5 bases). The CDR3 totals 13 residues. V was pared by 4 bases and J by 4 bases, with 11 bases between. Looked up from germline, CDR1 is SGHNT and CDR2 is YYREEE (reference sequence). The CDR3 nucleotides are TGTGCCAGCAGCCACGCCGGGGGCACTGAAGCTTTCTTT. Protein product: CASSHAGGTEAFF.

The CDR3 sequence: CASRGQGSNYGYTF. CDR3 DNA sequence: TGTGCCAGTAGGGGACAGGGGTCTAACTATGGCTACACCTTC. The rearrangement joins TRBV19 to TRBJ1-2, with TRBD1 matching over 10 bases. CDR1 is LNHDA, CDR2 SQIVND, per germline (reference sequence). The CDR3 has 14 amino acids. V lost 6 bases and J lost 0; bases outside the gene matches: 1.

The CDR3 DNA reads as TGTGCCAGTAGTATAGATCGGGAGTGGACTGAAGCTTTCTTT. Its protein product is CASSIDREWTEAFF. The J gene is TRBJ1-1, the V gene TRBV19; D is unresolved. This CDR3 spans 14 amino acids. Looked up from germline, CDR1 is LNHDA and CDR2 is SQIVND (reference sequence). V was clipped by 0 bases and J by 5 bases, with 10 bases between them.

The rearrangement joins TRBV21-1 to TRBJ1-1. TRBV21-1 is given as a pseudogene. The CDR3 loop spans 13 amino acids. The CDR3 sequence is CASSKRGRTEAFF. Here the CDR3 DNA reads TGTGCCAGCAGCAAAAGAGGGCGCACTGAAGCTTTCTTT.

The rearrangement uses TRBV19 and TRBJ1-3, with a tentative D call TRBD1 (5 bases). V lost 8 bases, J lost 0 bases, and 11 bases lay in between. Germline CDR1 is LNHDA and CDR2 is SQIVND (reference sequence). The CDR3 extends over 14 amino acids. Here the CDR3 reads CASGAKSSGNTIYF. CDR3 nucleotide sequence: TGTGCCAGTGGGGCGAAGAGCTCTGGAAACACCATATATTTT. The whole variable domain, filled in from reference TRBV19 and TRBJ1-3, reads DGGITQSPKYLFRKEGQNVTLSCEQNLNHDAMYWYRQDPGQGLRLIYYSQIVNDFQKGDIAEGYSVSREKKESFPLTVTSAQKNPTAFYLCASGAKSSGNTIYFGEGSWLTVV.

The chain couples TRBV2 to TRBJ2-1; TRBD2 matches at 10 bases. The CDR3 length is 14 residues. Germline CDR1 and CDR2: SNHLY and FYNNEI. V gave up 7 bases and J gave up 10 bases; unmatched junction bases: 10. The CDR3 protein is CASTTGLAAEEQFF. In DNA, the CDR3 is TGTGCCAGCACCACCGGACTAGCGGCGGAAGAGCAGTTCTTC.

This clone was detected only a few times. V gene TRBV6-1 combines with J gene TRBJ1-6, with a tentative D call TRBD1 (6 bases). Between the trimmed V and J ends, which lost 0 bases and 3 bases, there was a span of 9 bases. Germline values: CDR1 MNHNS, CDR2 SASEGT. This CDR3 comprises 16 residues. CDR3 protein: CASSEAGTRYNSPLHF. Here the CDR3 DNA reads TGTGCCAGCAGTGAAGCTGGGACACGCTATAATTCACCCCTCCACTTT.

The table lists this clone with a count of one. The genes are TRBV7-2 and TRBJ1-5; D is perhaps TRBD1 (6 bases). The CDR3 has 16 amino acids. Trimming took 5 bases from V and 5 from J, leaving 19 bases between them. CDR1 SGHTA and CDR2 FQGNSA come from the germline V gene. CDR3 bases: TGTGCCAGCAGCCCCCTGGGGGCAGGTGTTTATCAGCCCCAGCATTTT. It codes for CASSPLGAGVYQPQHF.

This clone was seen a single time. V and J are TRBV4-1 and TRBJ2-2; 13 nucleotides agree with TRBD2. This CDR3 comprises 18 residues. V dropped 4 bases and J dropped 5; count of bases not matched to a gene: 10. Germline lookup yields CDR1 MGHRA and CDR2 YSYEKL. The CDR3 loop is CASSRRTSGGLKTGELFF. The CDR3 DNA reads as TGCGCCAGCAGCCGCCGGACTAGCGGGGGCCTAAAGACCGGGGAGCTGTTTTTT.

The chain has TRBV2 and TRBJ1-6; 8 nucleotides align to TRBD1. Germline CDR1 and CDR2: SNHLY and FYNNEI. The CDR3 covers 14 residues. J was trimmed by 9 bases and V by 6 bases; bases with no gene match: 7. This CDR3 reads CASSVRQGISPLHF. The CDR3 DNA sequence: TGTGCCAGCAGCGTACGACAGGGGATTTCACCCCTCCACTTT. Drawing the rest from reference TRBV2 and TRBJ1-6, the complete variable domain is EPEVTQTPSHQVTQMGQEVILRCVPISNHLYFYWYRQILGQKVEFLVSFYNNEISEKSEIFDDQFSVERPDGSNFTLKIRSTKLEDSAMYFCASSVRQGISPLHFGNGTRLTVT.

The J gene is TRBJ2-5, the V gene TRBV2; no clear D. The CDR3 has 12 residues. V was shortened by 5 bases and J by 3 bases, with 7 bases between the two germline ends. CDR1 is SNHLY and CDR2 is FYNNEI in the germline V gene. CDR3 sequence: CASSSSEETQYF. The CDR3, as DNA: TGTGCCAGCAGTTCCTCGGAAGAGACCCAGTACTTC.

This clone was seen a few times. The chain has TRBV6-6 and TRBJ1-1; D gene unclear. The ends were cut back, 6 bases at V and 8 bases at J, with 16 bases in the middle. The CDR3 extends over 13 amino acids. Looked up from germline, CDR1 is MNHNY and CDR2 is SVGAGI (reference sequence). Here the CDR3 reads CASSTPGRYEAFF. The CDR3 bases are TGTGCCAGCAGCACCCCGGGAAGATACGAAGCTTTCTTT.

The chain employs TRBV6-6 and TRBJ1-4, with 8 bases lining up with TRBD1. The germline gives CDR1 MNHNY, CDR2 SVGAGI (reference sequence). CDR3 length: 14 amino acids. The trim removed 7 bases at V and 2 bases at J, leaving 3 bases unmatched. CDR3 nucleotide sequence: TGTGCCAGCACTTGGGACAGGACTAATGAAAAACTGTTTTTT. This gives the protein CASTWDRTNEKLFF.

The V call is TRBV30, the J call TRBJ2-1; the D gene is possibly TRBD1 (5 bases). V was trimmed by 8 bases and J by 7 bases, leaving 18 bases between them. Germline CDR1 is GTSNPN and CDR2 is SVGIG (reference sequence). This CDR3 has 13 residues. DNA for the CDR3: TGTGCCGGGCTGGTCGGTCAGGGAAATGAGCAGTTCTTC. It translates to CAGLVGQGNEQFF. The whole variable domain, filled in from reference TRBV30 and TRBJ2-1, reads SQTIHQWPATLVQPVGSPLSLECTVEGTSNPNLYWYRQAAGRGLQLLFYSVGIGQISSEVPQNLSASRPQDRQFILSSKKLLLSDSGFYLCAGLVGQGNEQFFGPGTRLTVL.

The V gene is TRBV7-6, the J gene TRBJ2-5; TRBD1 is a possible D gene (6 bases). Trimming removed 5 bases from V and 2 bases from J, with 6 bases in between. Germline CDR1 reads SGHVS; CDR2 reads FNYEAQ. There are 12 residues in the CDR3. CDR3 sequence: CASSQGQETQYF. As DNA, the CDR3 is TGTGCCAGCAGCCAGGGGCAAGAGACCCAGTACTTC.

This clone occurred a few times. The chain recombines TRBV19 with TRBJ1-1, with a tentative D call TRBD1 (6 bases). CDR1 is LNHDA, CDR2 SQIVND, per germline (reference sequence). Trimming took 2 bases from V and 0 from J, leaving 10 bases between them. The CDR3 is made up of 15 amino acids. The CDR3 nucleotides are TGTGCCAGTAGTATAAACAGGGCCATGAACACTGAAGCTTTCTTT. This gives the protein CASSINRAMNTEAFF.

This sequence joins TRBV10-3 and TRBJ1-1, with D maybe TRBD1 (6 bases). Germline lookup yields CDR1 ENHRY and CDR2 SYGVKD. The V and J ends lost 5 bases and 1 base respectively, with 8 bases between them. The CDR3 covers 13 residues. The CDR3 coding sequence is TGTGCCATCAGTTTACAGGGGAACACTGAAGCTTTCTTT. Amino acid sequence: CAISLQGNTEAFF.

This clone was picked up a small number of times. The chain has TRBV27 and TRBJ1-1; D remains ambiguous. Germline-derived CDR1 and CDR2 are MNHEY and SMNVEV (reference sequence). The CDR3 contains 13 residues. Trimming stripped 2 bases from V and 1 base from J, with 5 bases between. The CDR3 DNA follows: TGTGCCAGCAGTTTAAAACAGAACACTGAAGCTTTCTTT. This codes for CASSLKQNTEAFF.